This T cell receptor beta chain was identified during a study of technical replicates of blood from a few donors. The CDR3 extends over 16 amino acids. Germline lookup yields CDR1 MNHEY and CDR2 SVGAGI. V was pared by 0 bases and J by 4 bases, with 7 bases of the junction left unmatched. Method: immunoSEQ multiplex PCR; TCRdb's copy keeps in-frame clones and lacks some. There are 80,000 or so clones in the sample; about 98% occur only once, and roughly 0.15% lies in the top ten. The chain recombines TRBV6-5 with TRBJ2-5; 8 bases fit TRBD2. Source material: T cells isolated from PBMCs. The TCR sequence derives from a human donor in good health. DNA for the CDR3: TGTGCCAGCAGTTACTCGGTGACTAGCGCCCCAGAGACCCAGTACTTC. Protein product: CASSYSVTSAPETQYF.